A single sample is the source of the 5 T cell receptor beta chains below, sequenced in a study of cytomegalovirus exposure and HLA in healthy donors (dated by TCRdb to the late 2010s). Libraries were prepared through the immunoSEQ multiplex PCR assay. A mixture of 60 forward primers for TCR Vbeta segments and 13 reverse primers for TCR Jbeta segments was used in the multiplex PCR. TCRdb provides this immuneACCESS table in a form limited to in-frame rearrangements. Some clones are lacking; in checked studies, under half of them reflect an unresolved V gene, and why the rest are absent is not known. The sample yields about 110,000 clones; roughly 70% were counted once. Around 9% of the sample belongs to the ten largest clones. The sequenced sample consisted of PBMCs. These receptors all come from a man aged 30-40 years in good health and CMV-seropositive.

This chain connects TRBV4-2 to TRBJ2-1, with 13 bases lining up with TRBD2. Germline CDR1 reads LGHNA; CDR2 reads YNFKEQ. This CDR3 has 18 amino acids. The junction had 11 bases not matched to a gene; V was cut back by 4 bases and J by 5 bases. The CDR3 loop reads CASSPVWTSGGYHNEQFF. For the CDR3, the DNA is TGTGCCAGCAGCCCTGTTTGGACTAGCGGGGGATATCACAATGAGCAGTTCTTC.

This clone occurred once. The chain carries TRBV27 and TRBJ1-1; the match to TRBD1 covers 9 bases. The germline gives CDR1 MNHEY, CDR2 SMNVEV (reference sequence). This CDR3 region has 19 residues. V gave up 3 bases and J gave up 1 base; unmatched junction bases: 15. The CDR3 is CASSFRGPTLGQGNTEAFF. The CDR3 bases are TGTGCCAGCAGTTTTAGGGGGCCTACACTGGGACAGGGGAACACTGAAGCTTTCTTT.

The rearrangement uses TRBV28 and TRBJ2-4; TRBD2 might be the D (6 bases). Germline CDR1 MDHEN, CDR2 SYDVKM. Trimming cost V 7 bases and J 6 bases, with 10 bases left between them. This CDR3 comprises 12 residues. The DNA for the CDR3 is TGTGCCAGCACCTTCGGGGGAAACATTCAGTACTTC. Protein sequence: CASTFGGNIQYF.

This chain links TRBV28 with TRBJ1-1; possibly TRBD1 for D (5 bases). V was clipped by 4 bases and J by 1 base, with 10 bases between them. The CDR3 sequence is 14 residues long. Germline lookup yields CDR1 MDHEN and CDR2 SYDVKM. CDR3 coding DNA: TGTGCCAGCAGTTGGGTGGGGGGGAACACTGAAGCTTTCTTT. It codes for CASSWVGGNTEAFF. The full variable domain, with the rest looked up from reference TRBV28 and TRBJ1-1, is DVKVTQSSRYLVKRTGEKVFLECVQDMDHENMFWYRQDPGLGLRLIYFSYDVKMKEKGDIPEGYSVSREKKERFSLILESASTNQTSMYLCASSWVGGNTEAFFGQGTRLTVV.

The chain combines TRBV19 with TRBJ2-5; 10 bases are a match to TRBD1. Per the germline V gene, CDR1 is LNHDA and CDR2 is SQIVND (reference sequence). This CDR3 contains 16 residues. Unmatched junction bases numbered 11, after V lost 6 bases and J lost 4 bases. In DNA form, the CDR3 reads TGTGCCAGTAGCATCCCGGGACAGGGGTTGGGAGAGACCCAGTACTTC. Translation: CASSIPGQGLGETQYF.